The 26 T cell receptor beta chains below were found in one sample sequenced in a study of chemoradiotherapy in HPV16-positive cancers. Sequencing used immunoSEQ multiplex PCR; TCRdb keeps in-frame clones, though not all of them. Of 13,000 to 15,000 clones in the sample, 69% were seen once. Collection of the sample occurred from a patient who underwent chemoradiotherapy. These receptors were collected from a human donor with HPV-associated anogenital cancer.

CDR3 nucleotides: TGTGCCACCAGCAGAGATTTAGGGGTCCAAGAGACCCAGTACTTC. This gives the protein CATSRDLGVQETQYF. This chain uses TRBV15 with TRBJ2-5; a possible D gene is TRBD1 (5 bases). The CDR3 extends over 15 amino acids. Germline loops: CDR1 LNHNV, CDR2 YYDKDF (reference sequence). Trimming took off 0 bases at V and 1 base at J, with 9 bases between the two ends.

The chain uses TRBV15 and TRBJ1-4; D ambiguous. This CDR3 is built from 14 residues. Trimming took off 8 bases at V and 7 bases at J, with 17 bases between the two ends. CDR1 is LNHNV, CDR2 YYDKDF, per germline (reference sequence). CDR3 protein: CATSPRRSSEKLFF. The DNA of the CDR3 is TGTGCCACCTCCCCACGACGCTCGAGTGAAAAACTGTTTTTT.

This clone has more than one count but fewer than ten. This chain uses TRBV28 with TRBJ1-2; TRBD1 might be the D (5 bases). V was trimmed by 8 bases and J by 3 bases, leaving 16 bases between them. The CDR3 length is 14 residues. CDR1 is MDHEN and CDR2 is SYDVKM in the germline V gene. The CDR3 loop reads CASRGVGGDYGYTF. DNA of the CDR3: TGTGCCAGCCGGGGGGTGGGAGGTGACTATGGCTACACCTTC.

The rearrangement uses TRBV7-2 and TRBJ1-5; no reliable D call. Trimming left V 5 bases short and J 7 bases short, with 12 bases between. Germline CDR1 SGHTA, CDR2 FQGNSA. The CDR3 is made up of 13 amino acids. This chain's CDR3 is CASSPPIGQPQHF. The CDR3 DNA reads TGTGCCAGCAGCCCACCAATCGGGCAGCCCCAGCATTTT.

This rearrangement joins TRBV5-6 to TRBJ1-1; no firm D call. The CDR3 has 11 amino acids. CDR1 and CDR2 (germline): SGHDT, YYEEEE. Trimming cost V 3 bases and J 3 bases, with 3 bases left between them. The CDR3 is CASSSHTEAFF. Here the CDR3 DNA reads TGTGCCAGCAGCTCCCACACTGAAGCTTTCTTT.

The J gene is TRBJ2-1, the V gene TRBV10-3; D is uncertain. The germline V and J ends were trimmed by 10 bases and 4 bases, with 17 bases remaining between them. The CDR3 has 14 residues. Per the germline V gene, CDR1 is ENHRY and CDR2 is SYGVKD. CDR3 in DNA: TGTGCCACCCGAAACATCCTGGATTACAATGAGCAGTTCTTC. Translated: CATRNILDYNEQFF.

V usage is TRBV4-1 and J usage is TRBJ2-7; D call uncertain. CDR1 and CDR2 (germline): MGHRA, YSYEKL. V dropped 4 bases and J dropped 6 bases, with 19 bases sitting between them. This CDR3 comprises 15 residues. CDR3 sequence reads: CASSPILKGMGEQYF. CDR3 DNA sequence: TGCGCCAGCAGCCCGATTTTAAAGGGAATGGGCGAGCAGTACTTC.

The rearrangement links TRBV9 to TRBJ2-1; 11 nucleotides agree with TRBD2. The V gene's germline CDR1 is SGDLS and CDR2 YYNGEE. This CDR3 is built from 16 residues. V dropped 4 bases and J dropped 2; count of bases not matched to a gene: 5. Written as DNA, the CDR3 is TGTGCCAGCAGCCACAATAGCGGGGGGGCCTACAATGAGCAGTTCTTC. It codes for CASSHNSGGAYNEQFF.

This chain joins TRBV28 and TRBJ1-5, with D unclear. Trimming took off 6 bases at V and 0 bases at J, with 9 bases between the two ends. CDR1 MDHEN and CDR2 SYDVKM come from the germline V gene. The CDR3 covers 14 residues. CDR3 sequence: CASSADSSNQPQHF. The CDR3 bases are TGTGCCAGCAGCGCGGATTCTAGCAATCAGCCCCAGCATTTT.

Only a few counts were recorded for this clone. The rearrangement uses TRBV7-3 and TRBJ2-1; the D gene is possibly TRBD1 (6 bases). The ends were cut back, 5 bases at V and 8 bases at J, with 13 bases in the middle. The CDR3 spans 13 residues. CDR1 and CDR2 from the germline V gene are SGHTA and FQGTGA. Written as DNA, the CDR3 is TGTGCCAGCAGCGAAAAAAACAGGGATGAGCAGTTCTTC. As protein: CASSEKNRDEQFF. The variable domain in full, with the rest retrieved from reference TRBV7-3 and TRBJ2-1, is GAGVSQTPSNKVTEKGKYVELRCDPISGHTALYWYRQSLGQGPEFLIYFQGTGAADDSGLPNDRFFAVRPEGSVSTLKIQRTERGDSAVYLCASSEKNRDEQFFGPGTRLTVL.

The chain links TRBV5-6 to TRBJ2-2, with D uncertain. Germline-derived CDR1 and CDR2 are SGHDT and YYEEEE. Trimming took 0 bases from V and 6 from J, leaving 12 bases between them. The CDR3 consists of 15 residues. Here the CDR3 reads CASSLVYGSAGELFF. DNA for the CDR3: TGTGCCAGCAGCTTGGTGTACGGGTCCGCCGGGGAGCTGTTTTTT.

In its sample, this clone was seen a few times. The CDR3 DNA follows: TGTGCCAGCAGCTTAGTCCTAGGAACAGATACGCAGTATTTT. It translates to CASSLVLGTDTQYF. The chain combines TRBV7-2 with TRBJ2-3; D is undetermined. The CDR3 loop spans 14 amino acids. Germline V gene data show CDR1 as SGHTA and CDR2 as FQGNSA. Trimming left V 1 base short and J 3 bases short, with 8 bases between. The whole variable domain, filled in from reference TRBV7-2 and TRBJ2-3, reads GAGVSQSPSNKVTEKGKDVELRCDPISGHTALYWYRQSLGQGLEFLIYFQGNSAPDKSGLPSDRFSAERTGGSVSTLTIQRTQQEDSAVYLCASSLVLGTDTQYFGPGTRLTVL.

This clone was seen a few times. V is TRBV14 and J is TRBJ1-2; 8 bases line up with TRBD1. With 0 bases clipped from V and 7 bases from J, the junction kept 7 bases outside the gene matches. Germline V gives CDR1 SGHDN, CDR2 FVKESK. CDR3 size: 15 residues. The CDR3 nucleotides are TGTGCCAGCAGCCAAGATCAGGGGGCAAGATTTGGCTACACCTTC. This encodes CASSQDQGARFGYTF.

This clone appeared once. The J gene is TRBJ2-7, the V gene TRBV10-3; 7 positions match TRBD1. The CDR3 spans 14 residues. Per the germline V gene, CDR1 is ENHRY and CDR2 is SYGVKD. The ends lost 6 bases at V and 6 bases at J; junction bases unmatched: 11. Written as DNA, the CDR3 is TGTGCCATCAGGGCCGGGACAGACCTACGCGAGCAGTACTTC. Its protein product is CAIRAGTDLREQYF.

The chain combines TRBV7-9 with TRBJ1-3; the D gene is possibly TRBD1 (5 bases). The CDR3 totals 14 residues. V lost 5 bases to trimming and J lost 2 bases, with 10 bases between them. Germline V gene data show CDR1 as SEHNR and CDR2 as FQNEAQ (reference sequence). CDR3 amino acids: CASSPRQTGNTIYF. CDR3 nucleotides: TGTGCCAGCAGCCCCAGACAGACTGGAAACACCATATATTTT.

V usage is TRBV5-1 and J usage is TRBJ2-3; possible D gene TRBD2, 6 bases. V shed 4 bases and J shed 4 bases, with 16 bases lying between them. The CDR3 loop spans 15 amino acids. Germline V gives CDR1 SGHRS, CDR2 YFSETQ. The CDR3 loop is CASSVGQGGPDTQYF. CDR3 in DNA: TGCGCCAGCAGCGTTGGTCAGGGAGGCCCAGATACGCAGTATTTT.

This clone was observed a few times. The chain links TRBV6-5 to TRBJ2-5; D remains unclear. Looked up from germline, CDR1 is MNHEY and CDR2 is SVGAGI. Trimming shortened V by 0 bases and J by 2 bases, and 7 bases separated the two germline ends. The CDR3 runs to 14 residues. The CDR3 DNA is TGTGCCAGCAGTTACTCGGATTTACAAGAGACCCAGTACTTC. Translating it yields CASSYSDLQETQYF.

The J gene is TRBJ2-3, the V gene TRBV5-6; D remains unclear. CDR1 and CDR2 (germline): SGHDT, YYEEEE. The CDR3 contains 15 residues. V dropped 3 bases and J dropped 2 bases, with 13 bases sitting between them. The CDR3 DNA reads as TGTGCCAGCAGCTCCCCGAACCGAATCACAGATACGCAGTATTTT. Translation gives CASSSPNRITDTQYF.

Notes on this clone: The junction shows a germline mismatch at one end, possibly a read error. The chain couples TRBV4-3 to TRBJ2-1, with 14 bases identical to TRBD2. Germline CDR1 and CDR2: LGHNA and YSLEER. The CDR3 runs 14 residues. Here the CDR3 reads CASSQGTSGGLQVF. Here the CDR3 DNA reads TGCGCCAGCAGCCAGGGGACTAGCGGGGGATTGCAGGTCTTC.

The chain is built from TRBV2 and TRBJ2-3, with 8 positions matching TRBD2. This CDR3 comprises 17 residues. Per the germline V gene, CDR1 is SNHLY and CDR2 is FYNNEI. V shed 8 bases, J shed 0 bases, and the junction held 13 bases outside the gene matches. The CDR3 coding sequence is TGTGCCAGCGGAATCACCAGACTAGCGACTAGCACAGATACGCAGTATTTT. Its translation: CASGITRLATSTDTQYF.

This clone qualifies as medium-sized (0.01 to 0.1%). The chain links TRBV11-2 to TRBJ2-3; no definite D call. The CDR3 sequence is 14 residues long. In germline, CDR1 is SGHAT, CDR2 FQNNGV. The V and J ends lost 0 bases and 2 bases respectively, with 6 bases between them. CDR3 sequence (DNA): TGTGCCAGCAGCTTAGACCGGATCACAGATACGCAGTATTTT. It specifies CASSLDRITDTQYF. The full variable domain, with the rest looked up from reference TRBV11-2 and TRBJ2-3, is EAGVAQSPRYKIIEKRQSVAFWCNPISGHATLYWYQQILGQGPKLLIQFQNNGVVDDSQLPKDRFSAERLKGVDSTLKIQPAKLEDSAVYLCASSLDRITDTQYFGPGTRLTVL.

This sequence joins TRBV5-4 and TRBJ2-2; D unclear. The CDR3 has 13 amino acids. Germline values: CDR1 SGHNT, CDR2 YYREEE (reference sequence). V was pared by 0 bases and J by 6 bases, with 6 bases between. DNA for the CDR3: TGTGCCAGCAGCTTGGAGGGTCCCGGGGAGCTGTTTTTT. Translated, it gives CASSLEGPGELFF.

The rearrangement links TRBV10-2 to TRBJ2-1; D possibly corresponds to TRBD1 (5 bases). The CDR3 sequence is 16 residues long. Germline V CDR1 and CDR2: WSHSY, SAAADI. V was clipped by 10 bases and J by 10 bases, with 29 bases between them. CDR3 amino acids: CATRGAAGPLSSEQFF. CDR3 bases: TGCGCCACCCGCGGAGCAGCAGGGCCCCTAAGTTCAGAGCAGTTCTTC.

The chain links TRBV11-1 to TRBJ2-7, with D hard to call. The V gene lost 1 base and the J gene lost 3 bases, with 10 bases spanning the gap. The CDR3 length is 14 residues. The germline V gene encodes CDR1 SGHAT and CDR2 FQDESV (reference sequence). CDR3 protein: CASSLVGGNYEQYF. The CDR3 region has the DNA TGTGCCAGCAGCTTAGTTGGCGGAAACTACGAGCAGTACTTC.

The chain carries TRBV2 and TRBJ2-2, with TRBD1 as a possible D gene (6 bases). From germline, CDR1 is SNHLY and CDR2 FYNNEI. This CDR3 is built from 15 residues. V lost 4 bases and J 0 bases, leaving 9 bases between the germline ends. The chain's CDR3 is CASSVGTTNTGELFF. The CDR3 DNA reads TGTGCCAGCAGTGTGGGGACAACGAACACCGGGGAGCTGTTTTTT.

The chain combines TRBV25-1 with TRBJ1-1, with TRBD1 matching over 9 bases. Germline trimming cut 8 bases from V and 0 bases from J; bases unmatched to any gene: 4. Germline CDR1 is MGHDK and CDR2 is SYGVNS. There are 14 residues in the CDR3. CDR3 loop: CASLRQGVNTEAFF. As DNA, the CDR3 is TGTGCCAGCCTTAGACAGGGGGTGAACACTGAAGCTTTCTTT.